A single sample is the source of the 32 T cell receptor beta chains below, sequenced in a study of T cell responses to AZD1222 COVID-19 vaccine (TCRdb year 2021). Libraries were made using the immunoSEQ multiplex PCR assay. TCRdb took over this immuneACCESS table, retaining in-frame rearrangements with V and J assigned. Such tables are incomplete; in checked studies, under half of the missing clones stem from an unresolved V gene, and the remainder is unexplained. For this sample there are some 50,000 clones; around 80% appear just once. 20% of the sample is held by the ten biggest clonotypes. The intended sense of this specimen's time point label: baseline before first vaccination. The sample's treatment or condition, from its label and the paper: meningococcal conjugate vaccine given as trial control. The specimen comprised peripheral blood, sampled on day 0 of MenACWY control vaccination. The receptors were gathered from an adult in good health.

V gene TRBV19 combines with J gene TRBJ1-1; TRBD1 matches at 8 bases. This CDR3 has 15 amino acids. The J segment lost 10 bases and the V segment lost 3 bases, leaving 13 bases of the junction unmatched. Germline V gene sequence: CDR1 LNHDA, CDR2 SQIVND (reference sequence). The CDR3 loop reads CASSIGTGGAVGAFF. The CDR3 coding sequence is TGTGCCAGTAGTATCGGGACAGGAGGGGCAGTTGGAGCTTTCTTT. The variable domain in full, completed from reference TRBV19 and TRBJ1-1, reads DGGITQSPKYLFRKEGQNVTLSCEQNLNHDAMYWYRQDPGQGLRLIYYSQIVNDFQKGDIAEGYSVSREKKESFPLTVTSAQKNPTAFYLCASSIGTGGAVGAFFGQGTRLTVV.

The sample holds a few counts of this clone. This chain uses TRBV4-1 with TRBJ1-3; tentative D call: TRBD1 (5 bases). CDR1 MGHRA and CDR2 YSYEKL come from the germline V gene. The CDR3 has 12 residues. Trimming pared 3 bases from V and 13 bases from J, leaving 13 bases between. The CDR3 nucleotides are TGCGCCAGCAGCCATTCGACCGGGGGGATATATTTT. Its translation: CASSHSTGGIYF.

The rearrangement links TRBV21-1 to TRBJ1-5. TRBV21-1 is tagged as a pseudogene. This CDR3 comprises 12 residues. The CDR3 DNA reads as TGTGCCAGCAGAGGCGGGGGGACGCCCCAGCATTTT. Translating gives CASRGGGTPQHF.

This chain connects TRBV2 to TRBJ1-2; D remains ambiguous. The V end was cut by 5 bases, the J end by 0 bases, with 10 bases between. The CDR3 loop spans 14 amino acids. From germline, CDR1 is SNHLY and CDR2 FYNNEI. The CDR3 sequence: CASSRHGTNYGYTF. Here the CDR3 DNA reads TGTGCCAGCAGTCGGCACGGAACTAACTATGGCTACACCTTC.

The V and J genes are TRBV5-6 and TRBJ2-1; 7 positions agree with TRBD2. This CDR3 comprises 15 residues. In germline, CDR1 is SGHDT, CDR2 YYEEEE. The V gene end was trimmed by 4 bases and the J gene end by 1 base; junction bases not matched to a gene: 5. The CDR3 region is CASSRGLRSYNEQFF. The DNA for the CDR3 is TGTGCCAGCAGCAGGGGACTACGATCCTACAATGAGCAGTTCTTC.

The gene calls are TRBV10-3 and TRBJ2-2; D might be TRBD2 (5 bases). Trimming removed 5 bases from V and 1 base from J, with 11 bases in between. The CDR3 is 15 amino acids. The germline gives CDR1 ENHRY, CDR2 SYGVKD. This CDR3 is CAISKSGENTGELFF. In nucleotides, the CDR3 is TGTGCCATCAGTAAGAGCGGAGAGAACACCGGGGAGCTGTTTTTT.

This clone was counted only a few times. The genes are TRBV27 and TRBJ2-1; 13 bases are a match to TRBD2. CDR3 length: 17 residues. Trimming at V came to 5 bases and at J to 2 bases, leaving 6 bases not matched to a gene. Germline CDR1 MNHEY, CDR2 SMNVEV (reference sequence). The CDR3 is CASSPRLAGGPYNEQFF. The DNA for the CDR3 is TGTGCCAGCAGTCCCCGACTAGCGGGGGGCCCCTACAATGAGCAGTTCTTC.

J is TRBJ1-5 and V is TRBV19; 8 bases map to TRBD1. With V trimmed by 5 bases and J by 5 bases, 5 bases remained unmatched. CDR3 size: 14 residues. CDR1 is LNHDA and CDR2 is SQIVND in the germline V gene (reference sequence). The CDR3: CASSGGTGYQPQHF. CDR3 nucleotides: TGTGCCAGTAGTGGGGGGACAGGTTATCAGCCCCAGCATTTT.

This clone appeared once. The chain employs TRBV5-6 and TRBJ2-3; D not certain. The CDR3 sequence is 16 residues long. V was trimmed by 0 bases and J by 4 bases, leaving 15 bases between them. The germline CDR1 and CDR2 sequences are SGHDT and YYEEEE. The CDR3 loop is CASSLVSRPRADTQYF. As DNA, the CDR3 is TGTGCCAGCAGCTTGGTTAGCCGTCCAAGGGCAGATACGCAGTATTTT.

The chain combines TRBV7-8 with TRBJ1-2, with a possible D match to TRBD1 (5 bases). V lost 4 bases to trimming and J lost 8 bases, with 14 bases between them. CDR3 length: 13 amino acids. Per germline, CDR1 SGHVS and CDR2 FQNEAQ. The CDR3: CASSSPGLSGYTF. CDR3 in DNA: TGTGCCAGCAGCTCGCCGGGACTTTCCGGCTACACCTTC.

The chain recombines TRBV4-1 with TRBJ1-1; D uncertain. V lost 0 bases, J lost 2 bases, and 1 base lay in between. The CDR3 spans 12 residues. Germline CDR1 reads MGHRA; CDR2 reads YSYEKL. The CDR3 nucleotides read TGCGCCAGCAGCCAAGAAAACACTGAAGCTTTCTTT. Protein: CASSQENTEAFF.

The chain carries TRBV27 and TRBJ1-2; 9 positions match TRBD1. This CDR3 has 13 amino acids. With 6 bases clipped from V and 8 bases from J, the junction kept 7 bases outside the gene matches. From germline, CDR1 is MNHEY and CDR2 SMNVEV (reference sequence). CDR3 DNA sequence: TGTGCCAGCAGGGTACAGGGGGCATTGGGCTACACCTTC. Translation: CASRVQGALGYTF.

This rearrangement joins TRBV3-1 (or the pseudogene TRBV3-2) to TRBJ1-1; D unclear. The germline V gene encodes CDR1 LGHDT and CDR2 YNNKEL (reference sequence). The V end was cut by 4 bases, the J end by 4 bases, with 13 bases between. There are 14 residues in the CDR3. The chain's CDR3 is CASSPSGASTEAFF. The CDR3 DNA sequence: TGTGCCAGCAGCCCGTCTGGAGCGAGCACTGAAGCTTTCTTT.

The chain has TRBV5-4 and TRBJ2-3; D is possibly TRBD1 or TRBD2 (5 bases each). The CDR3 covers 15 residues. The ends were cut back, 4 bases at V and 10 bases at J, with 22 bases in the middle. The germline V gene has CDR1 SGHNT and CDR2 YYREEE (reference sequence). CDR3 in DNA: TGTGCCAGCAGCCCTGCCTCGGGGCAATTCCCTTCGCAGTATTTT. Its protein is CASSPASGQFPSQYF. The full variable domain, rest sourced from reference TRBV5-4 and TRBJ2-3, is ETGVTQSPTHLIKTRGQQVTLRCSSQSGHNTVSWYQQALGQGPQFIFQYYREEENGRGNFPPRFSGLQFPNYSSELNVNALELDDSALYLCASSPASGQFPSQYFGPGTRLTVL.

The chain uses TRBV28 and TRBJ1-1, with D perhaps matching TRBD1 (6 bases). The CDR3 is made up of 16 amino acids. CDR1 and CDR2 (germline): MDHEN, SYDVKM. V dropped 5 bases and J dropped 1 base, with 17 bases sitting between them. CDR3 residues: CASSANGGRGNTEAFF. CDR3 bases: TGTGCCAGCAGTGCTAATGGTGGCAGGGGGAACACTGAAGCTTTCTTT.

The rearrangement links TRBV6-6 to TRBJ1-1; TRBD1 is a possible D gene (5 bases). Germline V gives CDR1 MNHNY, CDR2 SVGAGI (reference sequence). V was cut by 0 bases and J by 3 bases, with 11 bases left in between. The CDR3 is 15 residues long. This CDR3 is CASSYSFLGDTEAFF. The CDR3 DNA follows: TGTGCCAGCAGTTACTCGTTCTTGGGGGACACTGAAGCTTTCTTT.

The gene calls are TRBV2 and TRBJ1-5; D is unclear. Germline lookup yields CDR1 SNHLY and CDR2 FYNNEI. V shed 7 bases and J shed 3 bases, with 10 bases lying between them. This CDR3 is built from 13 residues. The CDR3 reads CASTPDFNQPQHF. The CDR3 DNA reads as TGTGCCAGCACTCCCGACTTCAATCAGCCCCAGCATTTT.

The chain is built from TRBV2 and TRBJ1-5; no reliable D call. The V gene's germline CDR1 is SNHLY and CDR2 FYNNEI. V lost 6 bases, J lost 0 bases, and 18 bases lay in between. The CDR3 has 17 amino acids. The CDR3 DNA is TGTGCCAGCAGCCCTCAGATCGCCTTATCTAGCAATCAGCCCCAGCATTTT. Translated: CASSPQIALSSNQPQHF. Supplemented by reference TRBV2 and TRBJ1-5, the full variable domain reads EPEVTQTPSHQVTQMGQEVILRCVPISNHLYFYWYRQILGQKVEFLVSFYNNEISEKSEIFDDQFSVERPDGSNFTLKIRSTKLEDSAMYFCASSPQIALSSNQPQHFGDGTRLSIL.

DNA for the CDR3: TGTGCCAGCAGCATCGGAGGGGGCAGGGGTGAAGCTTTCTTT. Amino acids: CASSIGGGRGEAFF. This sequence joins TRBV6-5 and TRBJ1-1, with TRBD1 matching 7 bases. This CDR3 comprises 14 residues. Germline CDR1 reads MNHEY; CDR2 reads SVGAGI. Trimming at V came to 6 bases and at J to 7 bases, leaving 11 bases not matched to a gene.

The chain links TRBV9 to TRBJ2-1; 9 bases line up with TRBD2. The J segment lost 6 bases and the V segment lost 0 bases, leaving 4 bases of the junction unmatched. The germline CDR1 and CDR2 sequences are SGDLS and YYNGEE. CDR3 size: 15 residues. The CDR3 DNA follows: TGTGCCAGCAGCGTAGCTCTAGCGGGGCGCAATGAGCAGTTCTTC. The encoded protein is CASSVALAGRNEQFF.

J is TRBJ2-7 and V is TRBV7-2, with D unresolved. This CDR3 has 13 residues. V shed 6 bases and J shed 5 bases, with 14 bases lying between them. The germline V gene has CDR1 SGHTA and CDR2 FQGNSA. CDR3 nucleotide sequence: TGTGCCAGCAGAACCCCTCCGGCCCACGAGCAGTACTTC. This codes for CASRTPPAHEQYF.

The chain combines TRBV15 with TRBJ2-1; D may be TRBD1 or TRBD2 (5 bases each). The CDR3 contains 15 residues. Trimming cost V 10 bases and J 6 bases, with 22 bases left between them. The V gene's germline CDR1 is LNHNV and CDR2 YYDKDF (reference sequence). The CDR3 DNA is TGTGCCATTAGGCCGGGACCCCTTCGAGGCAATGAGCAGTTCTTC. Translation gives CAIRPGPLRGNEQFF.

The CDR3 coding sequence is TGTGCCAGCAGCCAAGCAGGCGTCGCGAACACCGGGGAGCTGTTTTTT. It translates to CASSQAGVANTGELFF. This chain joins TRBV4-2 and TRBJ2-2; D not certain. V dropped 1 base and J dropped 0 bases, with 9 bases sitting between them. The CDR3 sequence is 16 residues long. Per the germline V gene, CDR1 is LGHNA and CDR2 is YNFKEQ.

The chain uses TRBV12-3 or TRBV12-4 and TRBJ2-2; no reliable D call. V was cut by 3 bases and J by 2 bases, with 1 base left in between. The CDR3 runs to 12 residues. The CDR3 bases are TGTGCCAGCAGTTTTAACACCGGGGAGCTGTTTTTT. It specifies CASSFNTGELFF.

Notes on this clone: The junction and the germline gene differ at one end; a read error may be behind it. V and J are TRBV5-1 and TRBJ2-7; D unclear. Germline V gene lookup returns CDR1 SGHRS and CDR2 YFSETQ. The CDR3 contains 11 residues. The CDR3 DNA sequence: TGCGCCAGCAGCTTTGAGACGGAGTATCACTTC. Translating gives CASSFETEYHF.

In DNA, the CDR3 is TGCACCAGCAGCCAAGATCAGCCCCAGCATTTT. Its protein product is CTSSQDQPQHF. The J gene is TRBJ1-5, the V gene TRBV1. TRBV1 is a pseudogene segment. The CDR3 runs to 11 residues.

CDR3 DNA sequence: TGTGCCAGCAGCTTCCTCTTAGGGACAGCGGGTTCACCCCTCCACTTT. The encoded protein is CASSFLLGTAGSPLHF. The chain links TRBV7-9 to TRBJ1-6; 7 nucleotides match TRBD1. Per the germline V gene, CDR1 is SEHNR and CDR2 is FQNEAQ (reference sequence). This CDR3 contains 16 residues. The V gene end was trimmed by 3 bases and the J gene end by 9 bases; junction bases not matched to a gene: 11.

The V call is TRBV30, the J call TRBJ1-1, with a possible D match to TRBD1 (5 bases). The CDR3 covers 14 residues. Trimming took off 0 bases at V and 4 bases at J, with 12 bases between the two ends. CDR1 and CDR2 (germline): GTSNPN, SVGIG (reference sequence). This CDR3 is CAWSVGQGSTEAFF. The CDR3 nucleotides are TGTGCCTGGAGTGTAGGGCAGGGAAGCACTGAAGCTTTCTTT.

The CDR3 spells CATIPEAGTGELFF. CDR3 in DNA: TGTGCCACCATCCCTGAAGCGGGTACCGGGGAGCTGTTTTTT. This chain links TRBV15 with TRBJ2-2; possible D gene TRBD2, 6 bases. Germline CDR1 and CDR2: LNHNV and YYDKDF (reference sequence). The CDR3 has 14 residues. V was clipped by 7 bases and J by 5 bases, with 14 bases between them.

V and J are TRBV11-2 and TRBJ1-1; 8 nucleotides agree with TRBD1. The CDR3 spans 16 residues. Germline CDR1 and CDR2: SGHAT and FQNNGV. J gave up 5 bases and V 4 bases, and 12 bases lay outside the gene matches. CDR3 in amino acids: CASSSPGQVQRTEAFF. As DNA, the CDR3 is TGTGCCAGCAGCTCGCCGGGACAGGTTCAAAGGACTGAAGCTTTCTTT.

This chain links TRBV4-1 with TRBJ2-2; tentative D call: TRBD1 (7 bases). Germline V gene data show CDR1 as MGHRA and CDR2 as YSYEKL. The CDR3 sequence is 17 residues long. Trimming took off 8 bases at V and 3 bases at J, with 22 bases between the two ends. The CDR3 sequence: CASRGTEYREDTGELFF. CDR3 DNA sequence: TGCGCCAGCCGCGGGACAGAGTACAGGGAGGACACCGGGGAGCTGTTTTTT.

The chain joins TRBV9 to TRBJ1-2, with D maybe TRBD1 (6 bases). The CDR3 is 15 residues long. The V end was cut by 7 bases, the J end by 6 bases, with 22 bases between. Germline loops: CDR1 SGDLS, CDR2 YYNGEE. CDR3 residues: CASEQTGAGVNGYTF. For the CDR3, the DNA is TGTGCCAGCGAACAGACCGGGGCAGGGGTTAATGGCTACACCTTC. The whole variable domain, filled in from reference TRBV9 and TRBJ1-2, reads DSGVTQTPKHLITATGQRVTLRCSPRSGDLSVYWYQQSLDQGLQFLIQYYNGEERAKGNILERFSAQQFPDLHSELNLSSLELGDSALYFCASEQTGAGVNGYTFGSGTRLTVV.